Listed below are T cell receptor beta chains from one sample, sequenced in a study of blood T cells in healthy people across ages. TCRdb processed the 5' RACE reads anew with MiXCR; each CDR3 protein has one entry. The sample records 1.2 million to 1.5 million distinct CDR3 sequences, 42% being singletons. Sequenced sample: blood. The receptor set was obtained from a woman younger than 30 in good health. The CDR3 runs from the conserved cysteine through the conserved F or W.

J	V	CDR3
.	TRBV12-3/TRBV12-4	CASTLSSYNEQYF
TRBJ2-1	TRBV4-2	CASSHVGTSGGYNEQFF
TRBJ2-3	TRBV6-1	CASTLSSTDTQYF
TRBJ2-3	TRBV5-1	CASKKKGPQNSDTQYF
TRBJ2-1	TRBV5-4	CASSLAGTSGRNEQFF
TRBJ1-3	TRBV20-1	CSAGDRGNGNTIYF
TRBJ1-5	TRBV28	CASSPLETGGSQPQHF
TRBJ1-3	TRBV5-5	CASSFTGGADTIYF
TRBJ2-5	TRBV7-2	CASSLNPQETQYF
TRBJ1-4	TRBV2	CASSSQQANEKLFF
TRBJ2-7	TRBV3-1	CASSLTGVIDEQYF
.	TRBV7-8	CASSLQVKSYYEQYF
TRBJ2-3	TRBV3-1	CASSQDSRGFYTDTQYF
TRBJ2-3	TRBV12-3/TRBV12-4	CASSLLVLTDTQYF
TRBJ1-1	TRBV6-1	CASSKGGLNKEAFF
TRBJ1-2	TRBV29-1	CSVQLQGRSGGYTF
TRBJ2-3	TRBV5-1	CASCPRVAGGTDTQYF